Sequencing of this T cell receptor (beta chain) was carried out in a study of cytomegalovirus exposure and HLA in healthy donors. Germline V lookup: CDR1 MGHRA, CDR2 YSYEKL. This CDR3 is 14 amino acids long. Deletions cut 0 bases from V and 3 bases from J, with 7 bases between. Primers: 60 Vbeta forward and 13 Jbeta reverse. Sequencing used immunoSEQ multiplex PCR; TCRdb keeps in-frame clones, though not all of them. Among 150,000 or so clones listed, about 65% were seen once. This rearrangement joins TRBV4-1 to TRBJ2-3, with a weak D call TRBD2 (6 bases). The sequence came from a girl aged 5 to 17 in good health and CMV-seronegative. Input material: PBMCs. CDR3 bases: TGCGCCAGCAGCCAAGATCGGGGGACAGATACGCAGTATTTT. It encodes CASSQDRGTDTQYF.